This TCR beta chain was identified in a study of T cell responses to AZD1222 COVID-19 vaccine. Broader study findings: The number of AZD1222 recipients seropositive at baseline was only 5 to 7. Following two doses of AZD1222, Spike-specific TCR breadth and depth rose. It should be noted that donors were predominantly white British and more often female, and clonal diversity was possibly underestimated.

This clone was recorded a few times. Its cognate antigen is unknown. The assay was immunoSEQ multiplex PCR, and TCRdb's table has in-frame clones only and misses some. The data hold approximately 110,000 clones, with roughly 90% observed a single time. V shed 0 bases and J shed 0 bases, with 15 bases lying between them. This CDR3 region has 19 residues. Germline CDR1 reads SGHTA; CDR2 reads FQGNSA. This chain connects TRBV7-2 to TRBJ2-6; D ambiguous. The sequencing used peripheral blood, collected on day 0 of AZD1222 vaccination. The origin of this receptor is an adult in good health. The CDR3 DNA sequence: TGTGCCAGCAGCTTAGCGCTGGGCAGTTATTACTCTGGGGCCAACGTCCTGACTTTC. Translated, it gives CASSLALGSYYSGANVLTF.